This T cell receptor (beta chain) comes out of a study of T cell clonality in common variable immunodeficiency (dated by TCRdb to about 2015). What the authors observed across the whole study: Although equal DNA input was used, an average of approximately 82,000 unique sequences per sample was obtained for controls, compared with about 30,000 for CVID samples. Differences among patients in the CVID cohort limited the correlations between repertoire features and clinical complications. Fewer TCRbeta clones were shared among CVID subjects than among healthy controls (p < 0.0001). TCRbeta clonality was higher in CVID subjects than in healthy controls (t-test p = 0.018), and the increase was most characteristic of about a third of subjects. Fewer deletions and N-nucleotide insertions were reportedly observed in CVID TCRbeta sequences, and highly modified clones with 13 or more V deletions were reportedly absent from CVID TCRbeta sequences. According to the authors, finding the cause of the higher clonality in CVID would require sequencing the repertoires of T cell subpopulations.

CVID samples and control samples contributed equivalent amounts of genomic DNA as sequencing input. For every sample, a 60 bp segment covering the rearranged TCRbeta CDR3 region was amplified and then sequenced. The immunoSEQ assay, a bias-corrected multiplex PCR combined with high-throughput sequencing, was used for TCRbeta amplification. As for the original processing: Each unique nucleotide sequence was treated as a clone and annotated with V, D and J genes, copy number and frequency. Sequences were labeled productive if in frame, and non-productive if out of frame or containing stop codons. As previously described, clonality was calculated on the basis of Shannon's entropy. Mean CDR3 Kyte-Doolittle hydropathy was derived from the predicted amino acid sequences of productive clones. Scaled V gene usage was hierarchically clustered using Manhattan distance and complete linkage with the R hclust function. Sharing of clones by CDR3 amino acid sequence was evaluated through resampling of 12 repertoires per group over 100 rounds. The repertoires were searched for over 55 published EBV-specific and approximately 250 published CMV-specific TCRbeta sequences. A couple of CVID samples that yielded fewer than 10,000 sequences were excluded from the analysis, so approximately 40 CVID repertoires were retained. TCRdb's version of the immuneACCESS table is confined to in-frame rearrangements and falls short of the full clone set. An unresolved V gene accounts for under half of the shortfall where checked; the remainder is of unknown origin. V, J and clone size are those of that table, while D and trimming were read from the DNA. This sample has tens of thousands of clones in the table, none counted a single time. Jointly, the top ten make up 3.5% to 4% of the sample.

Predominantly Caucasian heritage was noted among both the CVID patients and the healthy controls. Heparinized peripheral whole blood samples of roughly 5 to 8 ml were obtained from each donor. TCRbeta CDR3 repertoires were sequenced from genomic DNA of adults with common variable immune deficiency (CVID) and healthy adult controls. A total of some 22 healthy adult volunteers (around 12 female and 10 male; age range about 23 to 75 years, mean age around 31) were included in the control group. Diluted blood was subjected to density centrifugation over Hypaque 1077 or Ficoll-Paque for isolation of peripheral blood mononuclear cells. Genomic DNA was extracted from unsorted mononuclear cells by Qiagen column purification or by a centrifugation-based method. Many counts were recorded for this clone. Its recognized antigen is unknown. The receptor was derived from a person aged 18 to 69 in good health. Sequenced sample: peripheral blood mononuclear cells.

The CDR3 in this case is CAISEGAVDTQYF. The part of the CDR3 DNA that was read is TGTGCCATCAGTGAGGGGGCTGTAGATACG. The V and J segments used are TRBV10-3 and TRBJ2-3; the D segment could be TRBD1, given 5 matching bases. Read data end 3 residues before the CDR3 end; the end is taken from the germline J gene. Via the germline V gene, CDR1 is ENHRY and CDR2 SYGVKD. The germline ends are 8 bases apart after V is trimmed by 2 bases and J by 5 bases. Spanning cysteine to phenylalanine, the CDR3 consists of 13 amino acids. Shown are 30 bases from within the CDR3, in frame from base 1.